This T cell receptor (beta chain) stems from a study of CD8+ T cells in alopecia areata. Looking at the study overall: Disease severity was quantified as SALT score of affected scalp area. Regarding the study as a whole: With patients, TCR sharing proved less clear than in mice, a difference possibly related to HLA.

Extracted RNA was reverse transcribed, and the resulting cDNA served as sequencing template. The table came from immunoSEQ multiplex PCR; TCRdb's copy has only in-frame clones and leaves some out. This table has around 100,000 clones, 85% to 90% appearing once. Note on this clone: Its antigen remains unknown.

This CDR3 region has 17 residues. V was clipped by 1 base and J by 0 bases, with 13 bases between them. Germline CDR1 and CDR2: SGHRS and YFSETQ. Treatment of the sample: oral pan-JAK inhibitor, 5-10 mg twice daily. Material: CD8+ T cells sorted from blood, obtained between weeks 30 and 35, from a patient treated with tofacitinib. This clonotype was sampled from a human donor with alopecia areata. The chain joins TRBV5-1 to TRBJ2-2; D unclear. CDR3 loop: CASSLFPQMANTGELFF. The DNA for the CDR3 is TGCGCCAGCAGCTTGTTCCCTCAGATGGCGAACACCGGGGAGCTGTTTTTT.